This passage covers 18 T cell receptor beta chains from one sample sequenced in a study of memory CD4+ T cells and cytomegalovirus serostatus. The sort gate was single viable CD3+CD4+CD8-CD45RO+ cells for memory CD4+ T cells. Sequencing used immunoSEQ multiplex PCR; TCRdb keeps in-frame clones, though not all of them. The table shows tens of thousands of clones, with more than 75% occurring only once. The sample comprised memory CD4+ T cells from blood. These receptors all stem from an adult in good health and CMV-seronegative.

The J gene is TRBJ2-7, the V gene TRBV7-9, with D perhaps matching TRBD1 or TRBD2 (5 bases each). Germline CDR1 reads SEHNR; CDR2 reads FQNEAQ (reference sequence). This CDR3 spans 16 amino acids. V was pared by 5 bases and J by 3 bases, with 20 bases between. Here the CDR3 reads CASSLNTGTRDYEQYF. The CDR3 DNA follows: TGTGCCAGCAGCCTAAACACCGGGACCCGTGACTACGAGCAGTACTTC.

This clone came up once. This chain uses TRBV5-1 with TRBJ2-7; 9 bases fit TRBD1. The CDR3 has 14 amino acids. Germline trimming cut 0 bases from V and 4 bases from J; bases unmatched to any gene: 2. The germline CDR1 and CDR2 sequences are SGHRS and YFSETQ. The CDR3 is CASSLDGTGYEQYF. CDR3 in DNA: TGCGCCAGCAGCTTGGACGGGACAGGGTACGAGCAGTACTTC.

In this sample, this clone turned up once. The V call is TRBV5-1, the J call TRBJ2-1, with 8 positions matching TRBD2. This CDR3 has 13 amino acids. The germline V gene has CDR1 SGHRS and CDR2 YFSETQ. Unmatched junction bases numbered 2, after V lost 3 bases and J lost 6 bases. CDR3 nucleotides: TGCGCCAGCAGCTACGGGACTAGCAATGAGCAGTTCTTC. As protein: CASSYGTSNEQFF.

The chain joins TRBV5-3 to TRBJ2-2; D ambiguous. TRBV5-3 is an ORF; its function is uncertain. The CDR3 length is 14 residues. With 2 bases removed from V and 3 bases from J, the gap between germline ends came to 8 bases. Here the CDR3 reads CARSFCRDTGELFF. For the CDR3, the DNA is TGTGCCAGAAGCTTTTGTCGAGACACCGGGGAGCTGTTTTTT.

The chain combines TRBV7-4 with TRBJ1-5; 7 bases match TRBD1. V lost 3 bases and J lost 2; bases outside the gene matches: 16. Germline V gives CDR1 SGHVT, CDR2 SQSDAQ. CDR3 length equals 19 residues. This CDR3 reads CASSFHGLPSGQRNQPQHF. The CDR3 DNA reads as TGTGCCAGCAGCTTCCATGGCCTTCCGTCGGGACAGCGCAATCAGCCCCAGCATTTT. Looking up the rest from reference TRBV7-4 and TRBJ1-5 gives the full variable domain: GAGVSQSPRYKVAKRGRDVALRCDSISGHVTLYWYRQTLGQGSEVLTYSQSDAQRDKSGRPSGRFSAERPERSVSTLKIQRTEQGDSAVYLCASSFHGLPSGQRNQPQHFGDGTRLSIL.

The rearrangement joins TRBV5-1 to TRBJ1-6; no clear D. V gave up 0 bases and J gave up 6 bases, with 16 bases separating them. CDR1 and CDR2 (germline): SGHRS, YFSETQ. This CDR3 region has 17 residues. CDR3: CASSLVGGNGGNSPLHF. The DNA of the CDR3 is TGCGCCAGCAGCTTGGTTGGTGGAAACGGCGGTAATTCACCCCTCCACTTT.

The gene calls are TRBV11-2 and TRBJ2-7; 11 positions match TRBD2. Trimming at V came to 5 bases and at J to 6 bases, leaving 6 bases not matched to a gene. Germline CDR1 is SGHAT and CDR2 is FQNNGV. CDR3 length: 14 amino acids. The CDR3 DNA follows: TGTGCCAGCAGCCCCGGGACTAGCGGTTTCGAGCAGTACTTC. Protein: CASSPGTSGFEQYF.

The chain uses TRBV6-5 and TRBJ1-1, with D perhaps matching TRBD1 (6 bases). Trimming took 7 bases from V and 2 from J, leaving 14 bases between them. CDR1 and CDR2 from the germline V gene are MNHEY and SVGAGI. This CDR3 comprises 14 residues. CDR3 DNA sequence: TGTGCCAGCACCCTTGGGGGGCCCAACACTGAAGCTTTCTTT. Translated: CASTLGGPNTEAFF.

The chain couples TRBV5-4 to TRBJ2-3; the D gene is possibly TRBD1 (5 bases). This CDR3 region has 15 residues. Germline loops: CDR1 SGHNT, CDR2 YYREEE (reference sequence). V gave up 0 bases and J gave up 3 bases, with 11 bases separating them. CDR3 nucleotide sequence: TGTGCCAGCAGCTTGGGGCAGGGAAGGACAGATACGCAGTATTTT. This gives the protein CASSLGQGRTDTQYF.

V gene TRBV7-2 combines with J gene TRBJ2-3, with a possible D match to TRBD1 (6 bases). CDR3 length: 17 amino acids. The V and J ends lost 5 bases and 3 bases respectively, with 21 bases between them. Germline lookup yields CDR1 SGHTA and CDR2 FQGNSA. CDR3 coding DNA: TGTGCCAGCAGCCCCGGTGGGGGCAGGGGTAGGACAGATACGCAGTATTTT. As protein: CASSPGGGRGRTDTQYF. Based on the CDR3 plus reference TRBV7-2 and TRBJ2-3, the full variable domain is GAGVSQSPSNKVTEKGKDVELRCDPISGHTALYWYRQSLGQGLEFLIYFQGNSAPDKSGLPSDRFSAERTGGSVSTLTIQRTQQEDSAVYLCASSPGGGRGRTDTQYFGPGTRLTVL.

J is TRBJ2-2 and V is TRBV6-1; TRBD1 or TRBD2 may be the D gene (6 bases each). V was shortened by 2 bases and J by 6 bases, with 13 bases between the two germline ends. Germline assignment: CDR1 MNHNS and CDR2 SASEGT. This CDR3 contains 15 residues. This CDR3 is CASSERGQGPGELFF. The CDR3 DNA reads as TGTGCCAGCAGTGAACGGGGGCAGGGTCCCGGGGAGCTGTTTTTT.

This clone was recorded a few times. The genes are TRBV28 and TRBJ1-2; the match to TRBD1 covers 8 bases. This CDR3 region has 13 residues. From germline, CDR1 is MDHEN and CDR2 SYDVKM. The V gene end was trimmed by 5 bases and the J gene end by 8 bases; junction bases not matched to a gene: 7. CDR3 nucleotides: TGTGCCAGCAGTCAAGGACAGGGCTACGGCTACACCTTC. It yields the protein CASSQGQGYGYTF.

The CDR3 DNA reads as TGTGCCAGCACCAACGCGGGGGGGAACACTGAAGCTTTCTTT. Translation: CASTNAGGNTEAFF. The rearrangement uses TRBV6-5 and TRBJ1-1; a possible D gene is TRBD1 (5 bases). This CDR3 is built from 14 residues. The germline V gene encodes CDR1 MNHEY and CDR2 SVGAGI. The V end was cut by 7 bases, the J end by 1 base, with 13 bases between.

The sample holds a few counts of this clone. The CDR3 loop reads CAISEPPHEGGEAFF. CDR3 DNA sequence: TGTGCCATCAGTGAGCCTCCACACGAGGGGGGGGAAGCTTTCTTT. The gene calls are TRBV10-3 and TRBJ1-1; possible D gene TRBD1, 6 bases. V was shortened by 2 bases and J by 8 bases, with 18 bases between the two germline ends. The CDR3 has 15 residues. Germline V lookup: CDR1 ENHRY, CDR2 SYGVKD.

V and J are TRBV6-6 and TRBJ2-7; 11 bases align to TRBD2. The germline gives CDR1 MNHNY, CDR2 SVGAGI (reference sequence). The V gene end was trimmed by 5 bases and the J gene end by 7 bases; junction bases not matched to a gene: 7. The CDR3 totals 14 residues. The DNA of the CDR3 is TGTGCCAGCAGTACCGTAGCGGGAGGGCAGGAGCAGTACTTC. It specifies CASSTVAGGQEQYF.

The chain recombines TRBV5-1 with TRBJ2-7, with D possibly being TRBD1 or TRBD2 (5 bases each). V lost 0 bases and J 6 bases, leaving 13 bases between the germline ends. The CDR3 covers 14 residues. Per the germline V gene, CDR1 is SGHRS and CDR2 is YFSETQ. CDR3 in amino acids: CASSLVQGRGEQYF. In nucleotides, the CDR3 is TGCGCCAGCAGCTTGGTCCAGGGACGGGGCGAGCAGTACTTC.

This clone has only one observation. V is TRBV7-7 and J is TRBJ2-5; D might be TRBD2 (6 bases). V was cut by 7 bases and J by 2 bases, with 14 bases left in between. Germline CDR1 and CDR2: SSHAT and FNYEAQ (reference sequence). This CDR3 is 14 amino acids long. CDR3 residues: CASTAAAGQETQYF. For the CDR3, the DNA is TGTGCCAGCACCGCGGCAGCGGGTCAAGAGACCCAGTACTTC. Based on the CDR3 plus reference TRBV7-7 and TRBJ2-5, the full variable domain is GAGVSQSPRYKVTKRGQDVTLRCDPISSHATLYWYQQALGQGPEFLTYFNYEAQPDKSGLPSDRFSAERPEGSISTLTIQRTEQRDSAMYRCASTAAAGQETQYFGPGTRLLVL.

The V call is TRBV7-2, the J call TRBJ2-3; D could derive from TRBD1 or TRBD2 (6 bases each). With 1 base removed from V and 1 base from J, the gap between germline ends came to 9 bases. This CDR3 region has 15 residues. Germline lookup yields CDR1 SGHTA and CDR2 FQGNSA. The CDR3 protein is CASSLGGARTDTQYF. The CDR3 DNA reads as TGTGCCAGCAGCTTAGGGGGGGCCCGCACAGATACGCAGTATTTT.